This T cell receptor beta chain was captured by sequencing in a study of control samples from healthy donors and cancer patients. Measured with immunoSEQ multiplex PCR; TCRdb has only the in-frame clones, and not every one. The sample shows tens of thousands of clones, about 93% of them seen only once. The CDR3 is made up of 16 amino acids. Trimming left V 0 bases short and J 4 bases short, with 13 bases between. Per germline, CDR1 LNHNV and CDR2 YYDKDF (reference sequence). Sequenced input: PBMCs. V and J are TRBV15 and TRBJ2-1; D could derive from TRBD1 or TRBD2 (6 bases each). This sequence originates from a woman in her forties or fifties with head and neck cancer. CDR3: CATSRDLRGAYNEQFF. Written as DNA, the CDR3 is TGTGCCACCAGCAGAGATTTAAGGGGGGCGTACAATGAGCAGTTCTTC.